This T cell receptor beta chain was identified in a study of response to subunit inactivated influenza vaccine (dated by TCRdb to about 2018). About the investigation overall: Deep quantitative T cell receptor repertoire profiling was used in the study to track responses to a trivalent subunit inactivated influenza vaccine. The paper as a whole reports these results and caveats: It was suggested by the authors that each seasonal influenza vaccination may recruit only a limited number of new T cells.

Preparation of the library involved RT-PCR. Sequencing was performed on an Illumina HiSeq 2500. The public reads were run again by TCRdb, first through fastp at Q25 and then through MiXCR, and only productive beta chains were kept. Identical CDR3 proteins give one entry, which carries the most common genes and DNA. The sample includes 490,000 or so distinct CDR3 sequences, with approximately 7.1% observed a single time. The ten largest make up over 10% of the sample. In regard to this clonotype: Its antigen remains unidentified. There are no base qualities to consult, and no much larger clone falls within one base.

This clonotype originated in a man aged 50 to 69 who received an inactivated influenza vaccine. Donor details come from another sample of the same person, matched by shared clones. This specimen was PBMCs from blood, taken roughly 24 months after vaccination.

The nucleotides are TGTGCCAGCAGCGACTTGGAGGAGCAGTTCTTC. It translates as CASSDLEEQFF. The receptor chain draws on TRBV6-2 or TRBV6-3 and TRBJ2-1, with the D gene not confidently named. V is shortened by 6 bases, J by 10 bases, and the region joining them spans 10 bases. The germline V gene gives CDR1 as MNHEY and CDR2 as SVGEGT. The CDR3 has 11 amino acids, counting the end cysteine and phenylalanine. The DNA shown is the 33-base CDR3, in frame from base 1.